This TCR beta chain was captured in a study of blood T cell repertoires in COVID-19. At the level of the study: The samples span acute and convalescent COVID-19 from the United States, Italy and Spain. From T cells, B-cell-depleted T cells, or PBMCs came the material, which was cDNA or gDNA.

This clone has a handful of counts. In the original analysis: Nucleated cell counts were estimated from reference gene primer amplification. Method: immunoSEQ multiplex PCR; TCRdb's copy keeps in-frame clones and lacks some. The DNA gave D and trimming, while V, J and clone size come from that table. The table includes some 250,000 clones, about 80% detected once. The receptor was isolated from a woman of 80 years or more with acute or convalescent COVID-19. Material for sequencing was peripheral blood.

CDR3 DNA: TGTGCCAGTAGTATTGCCCCTCAGACTGAAGCTTTCTTT. Translated, it gives CASSIAPQTEAFF. This sequence joins TRBV19 and TRBJ1-1; D remains ambiguous. The CDR3 is made up of 13 amino acids. Germline CDR1 reads LNHDA; CDR2 reads SQIVND (reference sequence). V lost 3 bases to trimming and J lost 5 bases, with 10 bases between them.